This TCR beta chain came from a study of response to subunit inactivated influenza vaccine. Study-wide findings and caveats: Authors suggested each seasonal influenza vaccination recruits few new T cells.

MiXCR was run by TCRdb on the RT-PCR reads, yielding one entry per CDR3 protein. This table holds roughly 700,000 distinct CDR3 sequences, about 15% found once. This clonotype appeared a few times. Its matching antigen is unknown. Trimming removed 5 bases at V and 1 base at J, with 17 bases between. The CDR3 contains 15 residues. Germline CDR1 and CDR2: DFQATT and SNEGSKA (reference sequence). V usage is TRBV20-1 and J usage is TRBJ1-1; tentatively, D is TRBD1 (5 bases). The sequenced sample was PBMCs from blood, obtained 14 to 15 days before vaccination. This sequence originates from a man in his fifties who received an inactivated influenza vaccine. The CDR3 DNA is TGCAGTGCTGACGGACACCATGGGAGGAACACTGAAGCTTTCTTT. As protein: CSADGHHGRNTEAFF.